This T cell receptor (beta chain) appears in the sequencing data of a study of a mutant IDH1 vaccine in newly diagnosed glioma. Overall study context: There were eight vaccinations for patients, given in weeks 1, 3, 5, 7, 11, 15, 19 and 23. Of the patients given treatment, roughly 62% were male and about 40% were female, and a mean age of roughly 40 years was recorded. Before enrollment, the patients had been treated with radiotherapy alone, temozolomide alone, or both together. Most of them had received both.

Assay: immunoSEQ multiplex PCR; the TCRdb copy retains only in-frame clones and omits some. The sample has some 130,000 clones, around 80% seen once; the top ten hold around 5.5%. The germline V gene encodes CDR1 SGHRS and CDR2 YFSETQ. V shed 0 bases and J 1 base; nucleotides not matched to a gene: 4. The CDR3 sequence is 16 residues long. Indicated time point: week 11, during vaccination. It was 300 ug of mutant IDH1 20-mer peptide that made up each vaccine dose, given with topical imiquimod. This clone occurred a few times. The antigen remains unidentified. This sequence originates from a man in his forties with glioma. Material: PBMCs, obtained from a glioma patient whose treatment included an IDH1 peptide vaccine. The chain combines TRBV5-1 with TRBJ2-5, with 9 bases identical to TRBD2. The CDR3 DNA reads TGCGCCAGCAGCTTGGGGATAGCGGGGGTCCAAGAGACCCAGTACTTC. As protein: CASSLGIAGVQETQYF. Complete variable domain (other parts from reference TRBV5-1 and TRBJ2-5): KAGVTQTPRYLIKTRGQQVTLSCSPISGHRSVSWYQQTPGQGLQFLFEYFSETQRNKGNFPGRFSGRQFSNSRSEMNVSTLELGDSALYLCASSLGIAGVQETQYFGPGTRLLVL.